This T cell receptor (beta chain) was found in a study of T cell responses to AZD1222 COVID-19 vaccine. Whole-study findings and limits: In the spike-specific TCR repertoire, nearly half reportedly target unmutated variant regions. Seropositivity was recorded at baseline in only 6 or 7 AZD1222 recipients. Distributed over spike, vaccine-associated CD4 TCRs predominated at 160-218 and 743-854.

This CDR3 comprises 12 residues. Per germline, CDR1 ENHRY and CDR2 SYGVKD. The V end was cut by 4 bases, the J end by 7 bases, with 10 bases between. This table comes from immunoSEQ multiplex PCR, and its TCRdb copy is limited to in-frame clones, with some not included. The profile shows about 120,000 clones, 87% of them singletons. As regards this clone: Its antigen is unknown.

The sequencing used peripheral blood, collected on day 0 of AZD1222 vaccination. The source is an adult in good health. This sequence joins TRBV10-3 and TRBJ1-2; perhaps TRBD1 as D (5 bases). The CDR3 sequence: CAISGGRGGYTF. CDR3 sequence (DNA): TGTGCCATCAGTGGGGGACGTGGTGGCTACACCTTC.